The rows below give T cell receptor beta chains drawn from one sample of a study of cytomegalovirus exposure and HLA in healthy donors. TCRdb's copy holds only in-frame clones and misses some; the assay was immunoSEQ multiplex PCR. The table has under 150,000 clones, around 78% seen once. Material for sequencing was PBMCs. These receptor sequences come from a female donor in good health and CMV-seropositive. The CDR3 runs from the conserved cysteine through the conserved F or W. A D gene is named only where the DNA matches it firmly. Clone size is shown for a subset of rows, as once, few, many or a class of expanded clone.

size,V,D,J,DNA,CDR3
NA,TRBV5-6,TRBD1,TRBJ2-7,TGTGCCAGCAGCTTCAAGGACAGGGTGTCCTACGAGCAGTACTTC,CASSFKDRVSYEQYF
NA,TRBV6-1,NA,TRBJ2-7,TGTGCCAGCAGAGGGGTTTCCTACGAGCAGTACTTC,CASRGVSYEQYF
NA,TRBV29-1,TRBD2,TRBJ2-1,TGCAGCGTTAGTAGCGGGGGGTCCTACAATGAGCAGTTCTTC,CSVSSGGSYNEQFF
once,TRBV19,NA,TRBJ1-5,TGTGCCAGTAGTATTAGAACGCAGGGCGGTAATCAGCCCCAGCATTTT,CASSIRTQGGNQPQHF
few,TRBV12-5,TRBD1,TRBJ1-1,TGTGCTAGTGGTTTGGGCCTTGACAGGGAGACTTTCTTT,CASGLGLDRETFF
NA,TRBV10-2,NA,TRBJ2-1,TGCGCCAGCAGTAGCATGAGGGGCGGGGCATACAATGAGCAGTTCTTC,CASSSMRGGAYNEQFF
NA,TRBV28,TRBD1,TRBJ2-3,TGTGCCAGCAGTTTGCCAGGGGGTAGGCAGTATTTT,CASSLPGGRQYF
NA,TRBV29-1,TRBD2,TRBJ2-7,TGCAGCGTTGGGGGCTCTAGCGGGAGCTACGAGCAGTACTTC,CSVGGSSGSYEQYF
NA,TRBV15,TRBD2,TRBJ2-5,TGTGCCACCACGAAGAAGGTGCGGGAGGGCGAGACCCAGTACTTC,CATTKKVREGETQYF
NA,TRBV7-9,TRBD1,TRBJ2-2,TGTGCCAGCAGCCCATCGTCGACAGGGGGCACCGGGGAGCTGTTTTTT,CASSPSSTGGTGELFF
once,TRBV6-1,TRBD1,TRBJ1-5,TGTGCCAGCAGAGATATCTCAGGGGGAGGCCAGCCCCAGCATTTT,CASRDISGGGQPQHF
once,TRBV5-6,NA,TRBJ2-6,TGTGCCAGCAGTTTCTCCCTGGGTAGGGGATACTCTGGGGCCAACGTCCTGACTTTC,CASSFSLGRGYSGANVLTF
NA,TRBV28,TRBD1,TRBJ1-2,TGTGCCAGCAGTCCACAGGGGGAAACGAATGGCTACACCTTC,CASSPQGETNGYTF
NA,TRBV7-9,NA,TRBJ2-2,TGTGCCAGCAGCCATCACAGAACTCCCTTCCTCGGGGAGCTGTTTTTT,CASSHHRTPFLGELFF
NA,TRBV28,TRBD2,TRBJ2-5,TGTGCCAGCACCACGACTAGCGGGGGGCGAGAGACCCAGTACTTC,CASTTTSGGRETQYF
NA,TRBV6-5,NA,TRBJ1-6,TGTGCCAGCAGTCCACGGGACACCTATAATTCACCCCTCCACTTT,CASSPRDTYNSPLHF
NA,TRBV5-6,TRBD1,TRBJ1-5,TGTGCCAGCAGCTCAAGGGGGCGGGATCAGCCCCAGCATTTT,CASSSRGRDQPQHF
NA,TRBV6-1,TRBD1,TRBJ1-5,TGTGCCAGCCGGGACAGGGCAAATCAGCCCCAGCATTTT,CASRDRANQPQHF
NA,TRBV28,NA,TRBJ2-7,TGTGCCAGCATGGCGGATTCCTACGAGCAGTACTTC,CASMADSYEQYF
NA,TRBV6-5,NA,TRBJ1-2,TGTGCCAGCAGTTACTCGGGATACAGGGCTGGCTACACCTTC,CASSYSGYRAGYTF
NA,TRBV18,NA,TRBJ2-7,TGTGCCAGCTCGCCCAGGGGAACCTACGAGCAGTACTTC,CASSPRGTYEQYF
few,TRBV6-1,NA,TRBJ2-1,TGTGCCAGCAGTGAGGGGCAGTCCTACAATGAGCAGTTCTTC,CASSEGQSYNEQFF
few,TRBV2,TRBD1,TRBJ2-7,TGTGCCAGCAGTATGACAGGGGTCGAGCAGTACTTC,CASSMTGVEQYF
NA,TRBV9,TRBD2,TRBJ2-7,TGTGCCAGCAGCGAGGGGGCTAGCGGGAGGAGCGGGCAGTACTTC,CASSEGASGRSGQYF
NA,TRBV9,NA,TRBJ1-3,TGTGCCAGCAGCGGGGGAGGGACCGTGCGAAACACCATATATTTT,CASSGGGTVRNTIYF
NA,TRBV19,TRBD1,TRBJ1-5,TGTGCCAGTAGCAAACAGGGGACGGCTCAGCCCCAGCATTTT,CASSKQGTAQPQHF
NA,TRBV6-1,NA,TRBJ2-5,TGTGCCAGCAGTGAACCTAGGGCGGGGCAAGAGACCCAGTACTTC,CASSEPRAGQETQYF
NA,TRBV5-1,NA,TRBJ2-1,TGCGCCAGCAGCTTGGGACTTCATGAGCAGTTCTTC,CASSLGLHEQFF
NA,TRBV14,NA,TRBJ2-1,TGTGCCAGCACTCTTGGCCGGGGCCTAGCGTCCTATTCCCCGAATGAGCAGTTCTTC,CASTLGRGLASYSPNEQFF
NA,TRBV2,TRBD2,TRBJ2-5,TGTGCCAGCAGTGACGGGACTAGGGGCGAGACCCAGTACTTC,CASSDGTRGETQYF
NA,TRBV5-4,TRBD1,TRBJ2-2,TGTGCCAGCAGCTTGGGTAGGACAGGGAACACCGGGGAGCTGTTTTTT,CASSLGRTGNTGELFF
NA,TRBV19,NA,TRBJ1-5,TGTGCCAGTAGGACACACCCTTATAGCAATCAGCCCCAGCATTTT,CASRTHPYSNQPQHF
NA,TRBV7-8,TRBD1,TRBJ2-2,TGTGCCAGCAGCTGGGGACAGGGGGCCGGGGAGCTGTTTTTT,CASSWGQGAGELFF
NA,TRBV10-2,TRBD1,TRBJ1-6,TGCGCCAGCGCACGACAGGGAAATTCACCCCTCCACTTT,CASARQGNSPLHF
NA,TRBV2,NA,TRBJ2-7,TGTGCCAGCTCAAGCGGGCGGCGCGAGCAGTACTTC,CASSSGRREQYF
NA,TRBV4-1,NA,TRBJ1-1,TGCGCCAGCAGAAGACCTACAGGGAACACTGAAGCTTTCTTT,CASRRPTGNTEAFF
few,TRBV23-1,NA,TRBJ1-2,TGCGCCAGCAGTCTAAGCGACAGGAGATATGGCTACACCTTC,CASSLSDRRYGYTF
NA,TRBV30,NA,TRBJ2-3,TGTGCCTGGACTAGAGGGAGAACCACAGATACGCAGTATTTT,CAWTRGRTTDTQYF
NA,TRBV14,NA,TRBJ1-5,TGTGCCAGCAGCCAAGGAGACCGGGACTACCCAACCATCAATCAGCCCCAGCATTTT,CASSQGDRDYPTINQPQHF
NA,TRBV28,NA,TRBJ2-7,TGTGCCTCAGGGGTGGCTTCCTACGAGCAGTACTTC,CASGVASYEQYF
once,TRBV10-2,NA,TRBJ1-1,TGCGCCAGCAGCCGGGAACCCCTAAACACTGAAGCTTTCTTT,CASSREPLNTEAFF
NA,TRBV7-3,TRBD2,TRBJ2-1,TGTGCCAGCAGCTTATTAGCGGGGGCCTCCTACAATGAGCAGTTCTTC,CASSLLAGASYNEQFF
NA,TRBV6-5,TRBD1,TRBJ2-7,TGTGCCAGCAGCCAACAGGGGGTTGCCTCTTTTCGTGAGTACTTC,CASSQQGVASFREYF
once,TRBV2,TRBD2,TRBJ2-4,TGTGCCAGTAGGCTAGCGGGGGACATTCAGTACTTC,CASRLAGDIQYF
NA,TRBV4-2,TRBD2,TRBJ2-7,TGTGCCAGCAGCCAAGGGGCTAGCGGGAACTCCTACGAGCAGTACTTC,CASSQGASGNSYEQYF
NA,TRBV7-2,TRBD2,TRBJ2-1,TGTGCCAGCAGCTTAGCCTCATTGCTAGCGGCCGACTACAATGAGCAGTTCTTC,CASSLASLLAADYNEQFF
NA,TRBV15,NA,TRBJ2-7,TGTGCCACCAGCAGAGATATGGGGCCCTACTCCTACGAGCAGTACTTC,CATSRDMGPYSYEQYF
NA,TRBV2,NA,TRBJ2-5,TGTGCCAGTAAAGATCGGACAACCCAAGAGACCCAGTACTTC,CASKDRTTQETQYF
once,TRBV12-5,TRBD1,TRBJ2-5,TGTGCTAGTGGTTTGTGGACAGGGGTCCCAGAGACCCAGTACTTC,CASGLWTGVPETQYF
NA,TRBV29-1,TRBD1,TRBJ2-5,TGCAGCGTTGAGGACCCCGGGACAGGGTCTGAAGAGACCCAGTACTTC,CSVEDPGTGSEETQYF
NA,TRBV2,NA,TRBJ1-6,TGTGCCAGCAGTTCAAATTCACCCCTCCACTTT,CASSSNSPLHF
NA,TRBV5-1,NA,TRBJ2-5,TGCGCCAGCAGCTCAGAGCGGGAAGAGACCCAGTACTTC,CASSSEREETQYF
NA,TRBV5-1,TRBD2,TRBJ2-1,TGCGCCAGCAGCTTTAGCGGGGGGGCCGGCAATGAGCAGTTCTTC,CASSFSGGAGNEQFF
NA,TRBV11-2,NA,TRBJ1-4,TGTGCCAGCAGCCCACGGGCCTTGGGGGGAAATGAAAAACTGTTTTTT,CASSPRALGGNEKLFF
NA,TRBV5-1,NA,TRBJ1-2,TGCGCCAGCACCGAAGCAGGGGCGGGTGGCTACACCTTC,CASTEAGAGGYTF
NA,TRBV5-5,TRBD2,TRBJ2-7,TGTGCCAGCAAGGGACTAGCGGGAGGGGCCTACGAGCAGTACTTC,CASKGLAGGAYEQYF
NA,TRBV7-3,TRBD2,TRBJ2-1,TGTGCCAGCAGGTTACTAGCGGGGGCCTCCTACAATGAGCAGTTCTTC,CASRLLAGASYNEQFF